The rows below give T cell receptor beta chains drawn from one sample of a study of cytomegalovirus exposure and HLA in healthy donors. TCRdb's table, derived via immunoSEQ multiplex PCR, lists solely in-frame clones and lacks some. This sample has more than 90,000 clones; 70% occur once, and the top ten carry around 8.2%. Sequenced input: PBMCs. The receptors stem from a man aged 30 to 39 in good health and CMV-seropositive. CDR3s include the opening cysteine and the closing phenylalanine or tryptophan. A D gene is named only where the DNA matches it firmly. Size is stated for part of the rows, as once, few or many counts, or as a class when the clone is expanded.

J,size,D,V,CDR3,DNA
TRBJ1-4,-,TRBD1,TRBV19,CASSPGQSANEKLFF,TGTGCCAGTAGCCCGGGACAGAGTGCTAATGAAAAACTGTTTTTT
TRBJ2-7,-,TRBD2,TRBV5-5,CASSLGETSGGWSSYEQYF,TGTGCCAGCAGCTTGGGTGAGACTAGCGGGGGGTGGAGCTCCTACGAGCAGTACTTC
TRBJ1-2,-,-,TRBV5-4,CASSLEVTGNYGYTF,TGTGCCAGCAGCTTGGAGGTTACAGGAAACTATGGCTACACCTTC
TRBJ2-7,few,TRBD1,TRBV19,CASSTRGQGGNEQYF,TGTGCCAGTAGTACGAGGGGACAGGGAGGCAACGAGCAGTACTTC
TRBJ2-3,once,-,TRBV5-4,CASSPAPSGTSITDTQYF,TGTGCCAGCAGCCCCGCACCATCAGGGACTTCTATCACAGATACGCAGTATTTT
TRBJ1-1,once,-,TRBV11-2,CASSLGSGGEAFF,TGTGCCAGCAGCCTCGGCTCGGGAGGTGAAGCTTTCTTT
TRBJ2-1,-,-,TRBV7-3,CASSPGRGGKGPLKIF,TGTGCCAGCAGCCCAGGTAGAGGAGGGAAAGGACCGCTAAAGATCTTC
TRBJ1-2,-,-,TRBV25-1,CASSESQGRYGYTF,TGTGCCAGCAGTGAATCTCAGGGGCGATACGGCTACACCTTC
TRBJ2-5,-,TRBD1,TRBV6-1,CASSAWDSQETQYF,TGTGCCAGCAGCGCTTGGGACAGCCAAGAGACCCAGTACTTC
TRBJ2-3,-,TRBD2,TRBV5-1,CASSSASGRDTQYF,TGCGCCAGCAGCTCCGCTAGCGGGAGGGATACGCAGTATTTT
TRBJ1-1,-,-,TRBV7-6,CASSKGQMNTEAFF,TGTGCCAGCAGCAAAGGACAGATGAACACTGAAGCTTTCTTT
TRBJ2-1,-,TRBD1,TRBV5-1,CASSLDRGNEQFF,TGCGCCAGCAGCCTCGACAGGGGCAATGAGCAGTTCTTC
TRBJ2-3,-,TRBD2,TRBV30,CASVAGRLTWGNTDTQYF,TGTGCCTCTGTTGCCGGGAGGCTCACGTGGGGTAACACAGATACGCAGTATTTT
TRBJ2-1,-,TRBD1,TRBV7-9,CASSPTGGVSYNEQFF,TGTGCCAGCAGCCCCACAGGGGGAGTATCCTACAATGAGCAGTTCTTC
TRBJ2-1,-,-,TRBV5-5,CASSLLQLGSLYNEQFF,TGTGCCAGCAGCTTACTTCAACTAGGTTCCCTCTACAATGAGCAGTTCTTC
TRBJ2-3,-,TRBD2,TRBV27,CASSYGLAQYF,TGTGCCAGCAGTTATGGACTAGCGCAGTATTTT